These T cell receptor beta chains were read from a single sample in a study of blood T cell repertoires in COVID-19. This table comes from immunoSEQ multiplex PCR, and its TCRdb copy is limited to in-frame clones, with some not included. This sample yields 250,000 or so clones, of which about 84% are seen a single time; under 2% belongs to the top ten. Sequences were obtained from PBMCs or T cells enriched from blood (not recorded which). The receptors were sampled from a man in his 60s who had recovered from COVID-19. The CDR3 runs from the conserved cysteine through the conserved F or W. Each record gives: V gene, J gene, D gene, clone size, CDR3 protein. D genes are given only for firm matches. Clone size is stated in some rows and not others, as once, few, many or a class when expanded.

>TRBV24-1|TRBJ2-3|TRBD1|NA
CATSEGTGREYF
>TRBV5-1|TRBJ1-4|TRBD1|NA
CASSQEGQLGIEKLFF
>TRBV6-2/TRBV6-3|TRBJ1-1|NA|NA
CASSYFGPAFF
>TRBV5-1|TRBJ2-2|NA|NA
CASSLGQNTGELFF
>TRBV6-5|TRBJ2-3|TRBD2|NA
CASKWGLAGLDTQYF
>TRBV19|TRBJ2-1|NA|NA
CASGGAVGEQFF
>TRBV2|TRBJ1-4|NA|NA
CASMRVATNEKLFF
>TRBV20-1|TRBJ1-1|NA|NA
CSASPPSMATEAFF
>TRBV11-3|TRBJ1-6|NA|NA
CASSLGGGQGFDSPLHF
>TRBV6-6|TRBJ2-7|TRBD1|few
CASSYSGQGAYEQYF
>TRBV5-1|TRBJ2-7|NA|once
CASSLTGSYEQYF